The 10 T cell receptor beta chains below all came from one sample that was sequenced in a study of shared clonotypes between healthy human individuals. Sequencing used immunoSEQ multiplex PCR; TCRdb keeps in-frame clones, though not all of them. The table shows about 2 million clones, with about 95% occurring only once. CD8 cells classed as naive were CD45RO-negative and positively selected for CCR7, excluding terminally differentiated effector memory CD45RA+ cells. The specimen was naive CD8+ T cells sorted from blood. The receptors originated from a man younger than 30 in good health.

This chain joins TRBV5-5 and TRBJ1-5; 11 positions match TRBD1. The CDR3 runs 15 residues. Trimming removed 4 bases from V and 5 bases from J; junction bases left unmatched: 5. CDR1 is SGHKS and CDR2 is YYEKEE in the germline V gene (reference sequence). In nucleotides, the CDR3 is TGTGCCAGCAGCCCAGGGACAGGGGGGTATCAGCCCCAGCATTTT. It translates to CASSPGTGGYQPQHF.

This clone showed up just a few times. The same CDR3 is also encoded by other DNA sequences in this sample. The chain is built from TRBV9 and TRBJ2-3, with D possibly being TRBD1 (7 bases). The CDR3 extends over 14 amino acids. Trimming shortened V by 4 bases and J by 0 bases, and 9 bases separated the two germline ends. Germline values: CDR1 SGDLS, CDR2 YYNGEE. The CDR3 nucleotides are TGTGCCAGCAGCCCAGGGGGGAGCACAGATACGCAGTATTTT. Its protein product is CASSPGGSTDTQYF.

The chain links TRBV4-1 to TRBJ2-7; 8 nucleotides match TRBD1. V dropped 4 bases and J dropped 8; count of bases not matched to a gene: 7. CDR3 length: 13 residues. CDR1 and CDR2 (germline): MGHRA, YSYEKL. This CDR3 is CASSPSTGGQQYF. In nucleotides, the CDR3 is TGCGCCAGCAGCCCCTCAACAGGGGGTCAGCAGTACTTC.

V is TRBV11-2 and J is TRBJ2-3; weak D call: TRBD1 (6 bases). V gave up 5 bases and J gave up 4 bases, with 19 bases separating them. Per the germline V gene, CDR1 is SGHAT and CDR2 is FQNNGV. The CDR3 covers 16 residues. The CDR3, as DNA: TGTGCCAGCAGCCAGGGGCGGCTGCGTTATTCAGATACGCAGTATTTT. This sequence encodes CASSQGRLRYSDTQYF.

The chain links TRBV13 to TRBJ2-2; no firm D call. Germline V gives CDR1 PRHDT, CDR2 FYEKMQ (reference sequence). V lost 6 bases and J lost 5, with 10 bases in between. The CDR3 sequence is 13 residues long. The CDR3 protein is CASSPSPTGELFF. Written as DNA, the CDR3 is TGTGCCAGCAGTCCTAGTCCTACCGGGGAGCTGTTTTTT.

The chain links TRBV2 to TRBJ2-1; 11 bases fit TRBD2. The CDR3 is 16 amino acids. Germline V gene lookup returns CDR1 SNHLY and CDR2 FYNNEI. J gave up 7 bases and V 6 bases, and 11 bases lay outside the gene matches. The CDR3 sequence is CASRTGELAGVNEQFF. DNA for the CDR3: TGTGCCAGCAGGACCGGGGAACTAGCGGGAGTTAATGAGCAGTTCTTC. The whole variable domain, remainder taken from reference TRBV2 and TRBJ2-1, is EPEVTQTPSHQVTQMGQEVILRCVPISNHLYFYWYRQILGQKVEFLVSFYNNEISEKSEIFDDQFSVERPDGSNFTLKIRSTKLEDSAMYFCASRTGELAGVNEQFFGPGTRLTVL.

J is TRBJ1-1 and V is TRBV27; 7 nucleotides match TRBD1. Germline loops: CDR1 MNHEY, CDR2 SMNVEV (reference sequence). This CDR3 has 16 amino acids. The junction had 10 bases not matched to a gene; V was cut back by 3 bases and J by 3 bases. CDR3 coding DNA: TGTGCCAGCAGTTTGGTGTGGCCAGACAGGGACACTGAAGCTTTCTTT. It encodes CASSLVWPDRDTEAFF.

CDR3 DNA: TGCGCCAGCAGCTTTGAAACTTCCGGGGGGGCTTTGGACGAGCAGTACTTC. This translates into CASSFETSGGALDEQYF. The rearrangement joins TRBV5-1 to TRBJ2-7; TRBD2 matches 8 bases. CDR3 size: 17 residues. CDR1 SGHRS and CDR2 YFSETQ come from the germline V gene. Unmatched junction bases numbered 15, after V lost 2 bases and J lost 5 bases.

As regards this clone: Other DNA sequences of this sample code for an identical CDR3. The genes are TRBV28 and TRBJ2-7; D possibly corresponds to TRBD2 (6 bases). Per germline, CDR1 MDHEN and CDR2 SYDVKM. CDR3 length: 14 amino acids. Trimming took off 3 bases at V and 4 bases at J, with 13 bases between the two ends. The chain's CDR3 is CASSLEGSGYEQYF. In DNA, the CDR3 is TGTGCCAGCAGTTTGGAGGGGTCCGGGTACGAGCAGTACTTC.

In regard to this clone: Other nucleotide sequences in the sample specify the same CDR3. The chain is built from TRBV9 and TRBJ1-3; tentative D call: TRBD1 (5 bases). The CDR3 is 12 residues long. In germline, CDR1 is SGDLS, CDR2 YYNGEE. V dropped 3 bases and J dropped 6 bases, with 7 bases sitting between them. The CDR3 is CASSGRENTIYF. The DNA for the CDR3 is TGTGCCAGCAGCGGCAGGGAAAACACCATATATTTT.